This TCR beta chain was captured in a study of blood T cell repertoires in COVID-19. For the study at large: Acute-phase and convalescent COVID-19 samples originated in the United States, Italy and Spain. T cells, B-cell-depleted T cells, or PBMCs provided the cDNA or gDNA that served as material.

Authors' processing steps: The authors estimated nucleated cell counts from reference gene primer amplification. Sequenced by immunoSEQ multiplex PCR; TCRdb stores in-frame clones only, minus some. Clone size and V and J calls were adopted from that table, with D and trimming inferred from the DNA. The sample yields hundreds of thousands of clones, around 83% seen once. CDR3 length: 16 residues. Deletions cut 5 bases from V and 0 bases from J, with 14 bases between. Germline CDR1 reads SEHNR; CDR2 reads FQNEAQ (reference sequence). This rearrangement joins TRBV7-9 to TRBJ2-1, with a tentative D call TRBD2 (6 bases). The sample comprised peripheral blood. This receptor was taken from a man at least 80 years old with acute or convalescent COVID-19. The CDR3 sequence is CASSPKDYHSYNEQFF. CDR3 nucleotide sequence: TGTGCCAGCAGCCCGAAGGACTACCACTCCTACAATGAGCAGTTCTTC.